Below, one T cell receptor (beta chain) is given with its context. This clonotype has a handful of counts. Its antigen is currently not known. The record has no base qualities; no much larger clone is one base away. The library was obtained by 5' RACE. Sequencing was carried out with an Illumina HiSeq 2000. Template switching introduced a universal primer binding site; the final cDNA contained a unique molecular identifier, enabling accurate counting of TCR cDNA molecules. Specific primers in the conserved constant-segment region were used to synthesize first-strand cDNA for TCR alpha and beta chains. Each cDNA library was double barcoded, with a SMART-Mk sample barcode plus Illumina barcodes, to control for contamination. TruSeq adapter sequences, together with Illumina sample barcodes, were added in two successive PCR steps. Sequencing of the TCR alpha and beta cDNA libraries was done on the Illumina HiSeq platform using custom primers. As for the original processing: Unique molecular identifiers were extracted from raw reads with MiGEC, and CDR3 positions were determined with MiXCR. For each individual, recombination models were inferred using an EM algorithm with the repgenHMM and IGoR tools. The analysis of shared clonotypes was done with the tcR package in R, with sharing normalized by the product of cloneset sizes. Out-of-frame nonproductive sequences were analyzed to study raw recombination free of thymic and clonal selection effects. TCRdb applied fastp at Q25 and MiXCR to the public reads, then kept only in-frame beta chains. Each record represents a unique CDR3 protein, reported with the most common genes and DNA among its rows. The V and J calls and clone size come from TCRdb's table, not from the authors' own analysis. In all, the sample holds some 300,000 distinct CDR3 sequences, and 9% to 15% of those were seen once. The ten largest clones add up to approximately 7.6% of the sample.

Trimming costs V 2 bases and J 4 bases, and their ends lie 18 bases apart. From the cysteine up to the phenylalanine, the CDR3 has a length of 16 residues. The kept DNA is CDR3 alone, 48 bases in frame from the first base. The germline V gene (reference sequence) sets CDR1 to DFQATT and CDR2 to SNEGSKA. Every donor was a healthy Caucasian. Three pairs of female monozygotic twins, all aged about 18 to 29 years, were included in the twin cohort. Positive isolation kits from Invitrogen were used to isolate the CD4+ and CD8+ T cell populations. The data were obtained in a study of identical twins (dated by TCRdb to about 2016). At the level of the whole study: The study deep-sequenced TCR alpha and beta repertoires from monozygotic twins, unrelated adults of various ages and cord blood to test whether fetal clonotypes persist. To rule out contamination, the twin experiments were replicated at different times with different library preparation protocols. Broad study findings and their caveats: Recombination models systematically underestimated out-of-frame TCR alpha sharing in monozygotic twins but agreed with sharing between unrelated individuals. Zero-insertion analyses could be partly confounded by invariant T cells such as MAIT and iNKT, though diverse VJ usage argued against such confounding for most clonotypes. Abundant cord blood beta clonotypes carried fewer insertions; young adult naive repertoires showed a weaker similar trend, while memory repertoires showed none. Compared with coincidental sharing between unrelated individuals, out-of-frame TCR alpha sequences shared between twins had an excess of sequences with low generation probability. Conclusions relied on cross-sectional statistical analysis, since the same donors could not be followed over many years. In beta out-of-frame sequences, excess twin sharing was weaker, because having fewer shared sequences lowered the signal-to-noise ratio.

The sample was also reused in another study, on yellow fever vaccine responses in identical twins. That second report states: The authors reported that the T cell response to vaccination in identical twins appeared partly convergent and partly personalized. Focusing on identical twins, the study followed the T cell clones that responded to the vaccine, and did so with precision.

The TCR originated in a woman younger than 35 in good health. The sequence is built from TRBV20-1 and TRBJ1-3, with the D gene call left open. Sequenced sample: CD8+ T cells sorted from blood. The nucleotide sequence is TGCAGTGCTAGACCCCCAGCGGGAATGTACGGAAACACCATATATTTT. Its coded protein is CSARPPAGMYGNTIYF.